This TCR beta chain came from a study of tumor-infiltrating lymphocytes in oesophageal squamous cell carcinoma. TCRdb fed the PCR reads into MiXCR, producing one record per CDR3 protein. The data contain 9,500 to 11,000 distinct CDR3 sequences, 52% of them singletons. The CDR3 runs to 13 residues. The V gene's germline CDR1 is SGHVS and CDR2 FNYEAQ. The sequence was collected from a female donor with esophageal squamous cell carcinoma. This sequence joins TRBV7-6 and TRBJ2-7; D call uncertain. The assigned J gene may be wrong: the sequence end matches TRBJ2-5 better. Sequencing used esophageal tumor tissue. CDR3 in DNA: TGTGCCAGCAGTAGTGAGCTGGTTGAGACCCAGTACTTC. Translation: CASSSELVETQYF.